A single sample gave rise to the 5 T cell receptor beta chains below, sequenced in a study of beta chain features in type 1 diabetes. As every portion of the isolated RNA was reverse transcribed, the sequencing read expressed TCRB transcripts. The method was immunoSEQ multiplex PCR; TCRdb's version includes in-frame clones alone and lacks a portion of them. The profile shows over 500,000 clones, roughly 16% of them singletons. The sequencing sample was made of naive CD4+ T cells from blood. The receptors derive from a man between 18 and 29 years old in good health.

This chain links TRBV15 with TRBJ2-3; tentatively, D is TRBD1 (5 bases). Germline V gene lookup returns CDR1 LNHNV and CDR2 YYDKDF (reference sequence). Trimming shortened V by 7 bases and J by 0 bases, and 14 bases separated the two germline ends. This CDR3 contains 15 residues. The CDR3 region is CATTQDKHSTDTQYF. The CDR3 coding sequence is TGTGCCACCACCCAGGACAAACATAGCACAGATACGCAGTATTTT.

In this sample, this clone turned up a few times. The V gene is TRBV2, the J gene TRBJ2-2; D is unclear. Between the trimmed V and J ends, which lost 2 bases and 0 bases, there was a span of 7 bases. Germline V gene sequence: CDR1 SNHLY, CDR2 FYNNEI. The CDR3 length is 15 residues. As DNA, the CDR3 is TGTGCCAGCAGTGAAACGCCCCCGAACACCGGGGAGCTGTTTTTT. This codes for CASSETPPNTGELFF.

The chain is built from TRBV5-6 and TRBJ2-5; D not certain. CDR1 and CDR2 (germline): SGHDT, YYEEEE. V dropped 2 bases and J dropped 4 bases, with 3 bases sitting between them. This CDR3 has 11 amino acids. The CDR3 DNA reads TGTGCCAGCAGCTTTCGAGAGACCCAGTACTTC. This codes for CASSFRETQYF.

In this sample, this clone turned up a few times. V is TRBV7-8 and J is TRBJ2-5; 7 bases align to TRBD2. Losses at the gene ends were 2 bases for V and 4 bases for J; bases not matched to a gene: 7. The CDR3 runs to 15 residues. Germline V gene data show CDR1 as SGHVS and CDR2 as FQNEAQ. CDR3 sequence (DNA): TGTGCCAGCAGCTTACCTTTGCGGGGGAGAGAGACCCAGTACTTC. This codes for CASSLPLRGRETQYF. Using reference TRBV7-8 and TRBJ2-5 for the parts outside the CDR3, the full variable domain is GAGVSQSPRYKVAKRGQDVALRCDPISGHVSLFWYQQALGQGPEFLTYFQNEAQLDKSGLPSDRFFAERPEGSVSTLKIQRTQQEDSAVYLCASSLPLRGRETQYFGPGTRLLVL.

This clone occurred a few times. CDR3 bases: TGCGCCAGCAGCCAAGGCGGGAGGGGAGAGACCCAGTACTTC. Translation: CASSQGGRGETQYF. J is TRBJ2-5 and V is TRBV4-1, with 9 bases fitting TRBD2. The CDR3 spans 14 residues. CDR1 and CDR2 (germline): MGHRA, YSYEKL. V dropped 1 base and J dropped 4; count of bases not matched to a gene: 1.